Listed below are T cell receptor beta chains from one sample, sequenced in a study of T cell responses to AZD1222 COVID-19 vaccine. The table came from immunoSEQ multiplex PCR; TCRdb's copy has only in-frame clones and leaves some out. The sample consists of about 180,000 clones, 88% of them appearing once. Sequenced here: peripheral blood, sampled 28 days after the second AZD1222 dose. Receptors were obtained from an adult who received the AZD1222 COVID-19 vaccine. The CDR3 runs from the conserved cysteine through the conserved F or W. D genes are given only for firm matches. Size values are once, few and many counts, or a class for expanded clones, and some rows have none.

TRBV6-5	TRBJ1-1	once	.	CAKGTGRAVWEAFF	TGTGCCAAGGGGACCGGCAGGGCTGTGTGGGAAGCTTTCTTT
TRBV12-3/TRBV12-4	TRBJ1-2	.	.	CASKSGSWVGYTF	TGTGCCAGCAAAAGTGGCAGTTGGGTAGGCTACACCTTC
TRBV18	TRBJ2-5	.	.	CASSPRGADGETQYF	TGTGCCAGCTCCCCCCGAGGGGCCGACGGGGAGACCCAGTACTTC
TRBV4-3	TRBJ1-4	.	TRBD1	CASSQLPGQINEKLFF	TGCGCCAGCAGCCAATTACCGGGACAGATAAATGAAAAACTGTTTTTT
TRBV21-1	TRBJ1-4	.	.	CASSPGGQGDEKLFF	TGTGCCAGCAGCCCCGGAGGACAGGGGGATGAAAAACTGTTTTTT
TRBV7-2	TRBJ1-3	.	.	CASSLAPTGGENTIYF	TGTGCCAGCAGCTTAGCCCCGACAGGAGGGGAAAACACCATATATTTT
TRBV30	TRBJ1-2	.	.	CAWSTSLGVYGYTF	TGTGCCTGGAGTACGTCCCTAGGGGTCTATGGCTACACCTTC
TRBV30	TRBJ1-5	.	.	CAWRSGGLDQPQHF	TGTGCCTGGAGGAGCGGGGGCTTGGATCAGCCCCAGCATTTT
TRBV5-8	TRBJ1-5	.	.	CASSLEVGSNQPQHF	TGTGCCAGCAGCTTGGAGGTGGGCAGCAATCAGCCCCAGCATTTT
TRBV5-1	TRBJ1-6	.	.	CASSPGRENSPLHF	TGCGCCAGCAGCCCCGGGCGCGAAAATTCACCCCTCCACTTT
TRBV5-8	TRBJ2-5	.	.	CASSPSATYSGGETQYF	TGTGCCAGCAGCCCCTCCGCGACTTACAGCGGCGGGGAGACCCAGTACTTC
TRBV29-1	TRBJ2-7	.	.	CSVRVGGPTGYEQYF	TGCAGCGTGCGGGTTGGAGGCCCCACGGGGTACGAGCAGTACTTC
TRBV7-2	TRBJ2-5	.	.	CASSFAIQETQYF	TGTGCCAGCAGCTTCGCAATACAAGAGACCCAGTACTTC